This TCR beta chain was captured in a study of T cells after yellow fever vaccination. Study information: Fractions of low cell number were prepared using SMART-Seq v4 Ultra Low Input. Study-level findings and limits: Clonotypes shared by both compartments, CD4 and CD8, made up a small share. Clones that expanded after primary vaccination mostly reappeared after the booster (roughly 95% CD4, 70% to 90% CD8).

As for this clonotype: No antigen is known for it.

TCRdb reanalysed the 5' RACE reads using MiXCR and keeps one entry per CDR3 protein. The sample includes under 300,000 distinct CDR3 sequences, 6.9% seen only once; the top ten take roughly 0.93%. The sample was CD4+ T cells sorted from PBMCs, taken 15 days after the yellow fever booster vaccination. The source of this sequence is a man aged 30-40 years who received the YFV17D yellow fever vaccine.

The CDR3 bases are TGTGCCAGCAGCCGGGGGAGGAACTACGAGCAGTACTTC. Its protein is CASSRGRNYEQYF. The chain combines TRBV12-3 or TRBV12-4 with TRBJ2-7; tentatively, D is TRBD2 (6 bases). The ends were cut back, 6 bases at V and 3 bases at J, with 12 bases in the middle. CDR3 length equals 13 residues.